A selection of T cell receptor beta chains follows, all from one sample in a study of blood T cell repertoires in COVID-19. Clones were sequenced by immunoSEQ multiplex PCR, and TCRdb holds only the in-frame ones, with some missing. The table lists about 250,000 clones, around 88% of them singletons. Input material: PBMCs or T cells enriched from blood (not recorded which). These receptors were taken from a man aged 35-49 years who had recovered from COVID-19. The CDR3 runs from the conserved cysteine through the conserved F or W.

v_gene	CDR3aa
TRBV9	CASSILTGGEAFF
TRBV7-9	CASSFVMNTEAFF
TRBV4-3	CASSQEATGRTEAFF
TRBV6-5	CASRKGQGIHYEQYF
TRBV2	CASSSGGQETQYF
TRBV7-2	CASSLGTGTGQAEAFF
TRBV15	CATSSLSSGGPYEQYF
TRBV11-3	CASSNVILRESGNTIYF
TRBV5-1	CASSSLPGQHYTF
TRBV27	CASKSVGANYGYTF
TRBV7-8	CASRIIMDERQGSSGANVLTF
TRBV28	CASSLRTSGSGDEQYF
TRBV11-2	CASSLGTAAYEQYF
TRBV20-1	CSASGGGRETQYF
TRBV7-6	CASSLMGAVYDEQFF
TRBV11-2	CASSAIRTGGNTEAFF
TRBV11-3	CASSSGQTISNTEAFF
TRBV7-6	CASSMGQGATQPQHF
TRBV2	CASIKKGLAGVIGELFF
TRBV9	CASSGASGGANEQFF
TRBV28	CASSLMGQGIDEQFF
TRBV10-3	CAISALTGGDLYEQYF
TRBV5-1	CASSFGQGRETQYF
TRBV25-1	CASSEGGILRAVGYTF
TRBV3-1/TRBV3-2	CASSQFSANTGELFF
TRBV30	CAWSPTVGLAGGAPGELFF
TRBV24-1	CAIGTRGSYEQYF
TRBV19	CASSITMGGVEAFF
TRBV12-3/TRBV12-4	CASSLLPETQYF
TRBV5-1	CASSSTGGLEKLFF
TRBV3-1/TRBV3-2	CASSQELAGGNQPQHF
TRBV5-1	CASSPGGALAYEQYF
TRBV15	CATSRAGNSNQPQHF
TRBV9	CASSPRGTDNEQFF
TRBV27	CASSKSIGTGLLDEQYF
TRBV9	CASSPGTGSTEAFF
TRBV6-5	CASARGGPGSETQYF
TRBV5-8	CASSTGRRLSQETQYF
TRBV7-2	CASSSRQYTDTQYF
TRBV6-5	CASFPTREAYEQYF
TRBV20-1	CSARRGSPLHF
TRBV25-1	CASSEYGSSGNTIYF
TRBV30	CAWSGEGTGELFF
TRBV5-6	CASSPVYSHEQYF
TRBV6-5	CASLKDTAYEQYF
TRBV27	CASSLRGRGGYQPQHF
TRBV11-3	CASSQGLAGGTADTQYF
TRBV6-4	CASSGWGTGGGLYGYTF
TRBV5-5	CASSLAVQGTYQETQYF
TRBV7-3	CASSSDYTGELFF
TRBV13	CASSLAPVGAKNIQYF